This T cell receptor beta chain was sequenced during a study of CD8+ T cells in alopecia areata. Extracted RNA was reverse transcribed into cDNA, the sequencing template. Data came from immunoSEQ multiplex PCR; TCRdb stores just in-frame clones and leaves some out. The table records about 210,000 clones, approximately 57% of them present only once. Documented treatment: oral pan-JAK inhibitor, 5-10 mg twice daily. V gave up 6 bases and J gave up 5 bases; unmatched junction bases: 3. CDR3 length: 14 residues. Per germline, CDR1 ENHRY and CDR2 SYGVKD. This clone occurred a few times. This chain links TRBV10-3 with TRBJ2-1; 11 nucleotides line up with TRBD2. This clonotype originated in a human donor with alopecia areata. This sample comprised CD4+ T cells sorted from blood, obtained at week 4, from a patient treated with tofacitinib. The CDR3 loop reads CAIRPGLADNEQFF. The CDR3 DNA sequence: TGTGCCATCAGACCGGGACTAGCGGACAATGAGCAGTTCTTC.